These 17 T cell receptor beta chains were all obtained from the same sample, sequenced in a study of blood T cells in healthy people across ages. A second PCR, run for 7 to 11 cycles, used a sample-barcoded 5' primer plus a J-beta primer mix. TCRdb used MiXCR to reprocess the 5' RACE reads, holding one entry per CDR3 protein. This sample has some 1.5 million distinct CDR3 sequences, with about 30% found just once. Sequencing was carried out using blood. Every receptor here comes from a woman aged 25 to 39 in good health.

This clonotype was seen only a few times. This chain joins TRBV5-5 and TRBJ1-1, with a weak D call TRBD1 (5 bases). The V gene's germline CDR1 is SGHKS and CDR2 YYEKEE (reference sequence). Trimming stripped 2 bases from V and 8 bases from J, with 13 bases between. The CDR3 is 13 amino acids. CDR3 residues: CASSFSSGLEAFF. As DNA, the CDR3 is TGTGCCAGCAGCTTTAGCTCAGGGTTGGAAGCTTTCTTT.

This clonotype was observed a handful of times. V gene TRBV15 combines with J gene TRBJ1-2; 11 bases agree with TRBD1. Germline CDR1 is LNHNV and CDR2 is YYDKDF (reference sequence). V shed 5 bases, J shed 8 bases, and the junction held 10 bases outside the gene matches. The CDR3 totals 15 residues. CDR3 protein: CATSSRTGGNLGYTF. For the CDR3, the DNA is TGTGCCACCAGCTCACGGACAGGGGGCAATTTAGGCTACACCTTC.

In this sample, this clonotype turned up a few times. This sequence joins TRBV9 and TRBJ2-1; D perhaps matches TRBD2 (5 bases). Germline V gene sequence: CDR1 SGDLS, CDR2 YYNGEE. V shed 0 bases and J shed 6 bases, with 16 bases lying between them. The CDR3 consists of 16 residues. CDR3 nucleotides: TGTGCCAGCAGCGTAGGAGACGGAGGAGGATTCAATGAGCAGTTCTTC. Protein product: CASSVGDGGGFNEQFF. The entire variable domain, with the rest obtained from reference TRBV9 and TRBJ2-1, is as follows: DSGVTQTPKHLITATGQRVTLRCSPRSGDLSVYWYQQSLDQGLQFLIQYYNGEERAKGNILERFSAQQFPDLHSELNLSSLELGDSALYFCASSVGDGGGFNEQFFGPGTRLTVL.

This clonotype turned up a few times. This rearrangement joins TRBV4-2 to TRBJ2-5, with 12 bases matching TRBD2. The CDR3 has 16 residues. The germline V gene has CDR1 LGHNA and CDR2 YNFKEQ. V dropped 0 bases and J dropped 5; count of bases not matched to a gene: 4. Here the CDR3 DNA reads TGTGCCAGCAGCCAAGATTTAACTAGCGGGGGGGAGACCCAGTACTTC. It yields the protein CASSQDLTSGGETQYF.

This clonotype has a count of ten or more. One end of the junction is discordant with germline, which a read error may explain. The V gene is TRBV5-1, the J gene TRBJ2-5; TRBD1 agrees at 11 bases. The CDR3 has 17 residues. Germline CDR1 is SGHRS and CDR2 is YFSETQ. The CDR3 DNA reads TGCGCCAGCAGCGCGGGTGGGACAGGGGGTCTTGAAGAGACTCAGTACTTC. Translated, it gives CASSAGGTGGLEETQYF.

This clonotype was seen a few times. A read error may be the cause here, since a much bigger clone is one base away. The genes are TRBV7-2 and TRBJ2-1; 12 bases fit TRBD2. CDR1 and CDR2 from the germline V gene are SGHTA and FQGNSA. The CDR3 runs 15 residues. V lost 2 bases, J lost 10 bases, and 6 bases stayed unmatched. The DNA of the CDR3 is TGTGCCAGCAGCTTAACTAGCGGGAGGAATTACGAGCAGTTCTTC. This codes for CASSLTSGRNYEQFF.

This CDR3 reads CASGRLAWGTDTQYF. CDR3 nucleotide sequence: TGTGCTAGTGGTAGACTAGCATGGGGCACAGATACGCAGTATTTT. The rearrangement joins TRBV12-5 to TRBJ2-3; 7 bases fit TRBD2. The CDR3 runs to 15 residues. V lost 5 bases to trimming and J lost 1 base; unmatched junction nucleotides: 6. CDR1 is LGHNT, CDR2 FRNRAP, per germline.

The chain has TRBV29-1 and TRBJ2-4; maybe TRBD2 (5 bases). CDR3 length equals 12 residues. CDR1 and CDR2 from the germline V gene are SQVTM and ANQGSEA. The V end lost 7 bases, the J end lost 13 bases, and 20 bases lay between the germline ends. The CDR3 here is CSALRGPYKQYF. The CDR3 DNA follows: TGCAGCGCCCTCCGGGGTCCCTACAAGCAGTACTTC.

This clonotype occurred many times. The chain's CDR3 is CSAGLPGEKLFF. The CDR3 DNA follows: TGCAGTGCTGGCCTCCCGGGAGAAAAACTGTTTTTT. The chain links TRBV20-1 to TRBJ1-4, with D uncertain. The CDR3 spans 12 residues. Trimming cost V 5 bases and J 8 bases, with 12 bases left between them. The germline V gene encodes CDR1 DFQATT and CDR2 SNEGSKA (reference sequence).

CDR3 in DNA: TGTGCCAGCAGCTTACAGGGGGAAACCCCCGGAGAGACCCAGTACTTC. This gives the protein CASSLQGETPGETQYF. This chain joins TRBV7-2 and TRBJ2-5, with 7 positions matching TRBD1. The CDR3 runs to 16 residues. Trimming cost V 2 bases and J 4 bases; bases outside gene matches: 10. Germline V CDR1 and CDR2: SGHTA, FQGNSA.

A note on this clonotype: A much larger clone differs from this one at a single base, so this may be a read error. The rearrangement joins TRBV29-1 to TRBJ2-1; 7 nucleotides align to TRBD2. With the DNA end fitting TRBJ2-7 better, the J assignment may be wrong. CDR1 and CDR2 (germline): SQVTM, ANQGSEA. The CDR3 length is 12 residues. CDR3 DNA: TGCAGCGCGGGGGGTCATCTGGTTGAGCAGTACTTC. It codes for CSAGGHLVEQYF.

With respect to this clonotype: At one end, the junction sequence differs from germline, possibly due to a read error. The chain joins TRBV3-1 to TRBJ2-7; D call uncertain. Germline V gene data show CDR1 as LGHDT and CDR2 as YNNKEL (reference sequence). The CDR3 sequence is 11 residues long. Here the CDR3 DNA reads TGTGCCGGCAGCCAAGGACGGAAGCAGTACTTC. Its translation: CAGSQGRKQYF.

The rearrangement uses TRBV2 and TRBJ2-3; 11 bases align to TRBD2. The germline CDR1 and CDR2 sequences are SNHLY and FYNNEI. The CDR3 loop spans 18 amino acids. V lost 4 bases, J lost 2 bases, and 11 bases stayed unmatched. The CDR3 DNA reads as TGTGCCAGCAGTGCTCTAAAACTAGCGGGGGCCCACACAGATACGCAGTATTTT. The encoded protein is CASSALKLAGAHTDTQYF.

At least ten counts were recorded for this clonotype. The rearrangement links TRBV7-9 to TRBJ1-4; D is unclear. This CDR3 contains 14 residues. Trimming removed 2 bases at V and 5 bases at J, with 9 bases between. Germline assignment: CDR1 SEHNR and CDR2 FQNEAQ (reference sequence). The CDR3 loop is CASSLREPNEKLFF. CDR3 bases: TGTGCCAGCAGCTTAAGGGAACCCAATGAAAAACTGTTTTTT.

In regard to this clonotype: A read error may be the cause here, since a much bigger clone is one base away. This chain links TRBV7-2 with TRBJ2-5; D remains unclear. This CDR3 spans 15 amino acids. Germline V gene data show CDR1 as SGHTA and CDR2 as FQGNSA. The DNA of the CDR3 is TGTGCCGGCAGCTTAGGGTCGTTAACCCAAGAGACCCAGTACTTC. It encodes CAGSLGSLTQETQYF. Complete variable domain (other parts from reference TRBV7-2 and TRBJ2-5): GAGVSQSPSNKVTEKGKDVELRCDPISGHTALYWYRQSLGQGLEFLIYFQGNSAPDKSGLPSDRFSAERTGGSVSTLTIQRTQQEDSAVYLCAGSLGSLTQETQYFGPGTRLLVL.

The rearrangement links TRBV5-1 to TRBJ2-7; possibly TRBD2 for D (7 bases). This CDR3 is built from 14 residues. Per germline, CDR1 SGHRS and CDR2 YFSETQ. The germline V and J ends were trimmed by 1 base and 7 bases, with 15 bases remaining between them. The CDR3 sequence is CASSLLAGAQEQYF. The DNA for the CDR3 is TGCGCCAGCAGCTTGTTGGCGGGGGCTCAGGAGCAGTACTTC.

V gene TRBV2 combines with J gene TRBJ1-5, with no clear D. Germline V gene sequence: CDR1 SNHLY, CDR2 FYNNEI. V lost 8 bases and J 7 bases, leaving 15 bases between the germline ends. The CDR3 is made up of 13 amino acids. The CDR3 DNA is TGTGCCAGCTCCCTCCTGGACCTCCAGCCCCAGCATTTT. Residues: CASSLLDLQPQHF.